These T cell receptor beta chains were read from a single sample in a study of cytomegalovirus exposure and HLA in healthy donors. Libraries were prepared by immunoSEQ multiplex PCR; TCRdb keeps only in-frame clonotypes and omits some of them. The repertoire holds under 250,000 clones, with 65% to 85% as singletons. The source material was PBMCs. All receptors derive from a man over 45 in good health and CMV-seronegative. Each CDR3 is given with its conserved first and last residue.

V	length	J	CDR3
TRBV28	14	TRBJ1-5	CASSQGGDHQPQHF
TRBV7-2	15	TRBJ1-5	CASSEDGYSNQPQHF
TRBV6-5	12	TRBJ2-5	CASSQGGVSQYF
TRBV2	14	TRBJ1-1	CASSEETGRTEAFF
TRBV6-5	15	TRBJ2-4	CASSGSGTGGNIQYF
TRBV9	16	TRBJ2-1	CASSASGPYSYNEQFF
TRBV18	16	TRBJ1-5	CASSPEVGGRNQPQHF
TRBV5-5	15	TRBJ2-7	CASSLRDYLTYEQYF
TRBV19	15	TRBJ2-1	CASTSGEWVYNEQFF
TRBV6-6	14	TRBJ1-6	CASRPTGINSPLHF
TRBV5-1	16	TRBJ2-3	CASSLTAGGATDTQYF
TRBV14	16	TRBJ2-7	CASSQDRAGGRYEQYF
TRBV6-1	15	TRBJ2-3	CASSPLTPRTDTQYF
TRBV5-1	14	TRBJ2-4	CASSLDGEGNIQYF
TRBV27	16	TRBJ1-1	CASRTPQGPENTEAFF